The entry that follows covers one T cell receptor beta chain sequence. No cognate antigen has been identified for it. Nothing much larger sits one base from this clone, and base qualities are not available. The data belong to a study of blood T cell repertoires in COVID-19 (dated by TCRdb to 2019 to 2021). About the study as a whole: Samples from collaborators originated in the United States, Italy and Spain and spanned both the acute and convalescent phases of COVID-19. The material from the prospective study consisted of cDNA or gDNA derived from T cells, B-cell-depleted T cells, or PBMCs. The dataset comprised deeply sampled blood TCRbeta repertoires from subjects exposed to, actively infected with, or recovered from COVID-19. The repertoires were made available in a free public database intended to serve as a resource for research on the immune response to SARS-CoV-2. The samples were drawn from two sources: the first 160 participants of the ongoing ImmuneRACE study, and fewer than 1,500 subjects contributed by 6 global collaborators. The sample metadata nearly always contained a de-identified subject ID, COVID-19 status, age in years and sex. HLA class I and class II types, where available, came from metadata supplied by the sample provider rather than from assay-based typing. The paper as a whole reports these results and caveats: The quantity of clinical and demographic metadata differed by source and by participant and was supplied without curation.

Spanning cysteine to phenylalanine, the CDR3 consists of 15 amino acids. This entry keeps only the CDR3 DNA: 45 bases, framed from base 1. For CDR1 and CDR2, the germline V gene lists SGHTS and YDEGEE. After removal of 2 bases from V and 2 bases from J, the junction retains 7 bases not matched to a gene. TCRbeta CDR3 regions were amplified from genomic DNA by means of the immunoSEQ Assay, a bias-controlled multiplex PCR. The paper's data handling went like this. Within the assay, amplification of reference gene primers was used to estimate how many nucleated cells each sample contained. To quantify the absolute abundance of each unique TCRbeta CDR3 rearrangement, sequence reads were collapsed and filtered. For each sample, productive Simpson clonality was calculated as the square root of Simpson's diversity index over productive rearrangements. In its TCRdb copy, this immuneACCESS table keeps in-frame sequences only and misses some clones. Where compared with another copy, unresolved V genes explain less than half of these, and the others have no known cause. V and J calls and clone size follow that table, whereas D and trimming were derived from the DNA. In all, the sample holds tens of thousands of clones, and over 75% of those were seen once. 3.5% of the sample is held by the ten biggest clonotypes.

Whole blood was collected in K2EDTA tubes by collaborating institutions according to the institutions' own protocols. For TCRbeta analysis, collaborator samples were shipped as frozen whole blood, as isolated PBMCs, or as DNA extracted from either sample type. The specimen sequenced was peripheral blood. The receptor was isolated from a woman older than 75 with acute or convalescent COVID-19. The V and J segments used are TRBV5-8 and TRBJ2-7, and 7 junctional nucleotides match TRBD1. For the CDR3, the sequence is CASSLFNRGTYEQYF. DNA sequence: TGTGCCAGCAGCTTATTCAACAGGGGTACCTACGAGCAGTACTTC.